Sequencing of this T cell receptor beta chain was carried out in a study of monozygotic twins with inflammatory bowel disease. The input for each TCR library was approximately 3,400 ng of total RNA. TCRdb re-called the 5' RACE reads; one entry per CDR3 protein, DNA not given. The ten top clones account for about 2.6%, within a sample of hundreds of thousands of distinct CDR3 sequences. The CDR3 has 18 residues. Germline assignment: CDR1 MNHEY and CDR2 SVGAGI. The rearrangement joins TRBV6-5 to TRBJ1-2; as DNA is missing, the TRBD1 call by TCRdb cannot be tested. The sequence was obtained from a human donor with ulcerative colitis or Crohn's disease, or a healthy co-twin of an affected twin (not recorded which). Source material: blood. The CDR3: CASSSPTGLPTSNYGYTF.